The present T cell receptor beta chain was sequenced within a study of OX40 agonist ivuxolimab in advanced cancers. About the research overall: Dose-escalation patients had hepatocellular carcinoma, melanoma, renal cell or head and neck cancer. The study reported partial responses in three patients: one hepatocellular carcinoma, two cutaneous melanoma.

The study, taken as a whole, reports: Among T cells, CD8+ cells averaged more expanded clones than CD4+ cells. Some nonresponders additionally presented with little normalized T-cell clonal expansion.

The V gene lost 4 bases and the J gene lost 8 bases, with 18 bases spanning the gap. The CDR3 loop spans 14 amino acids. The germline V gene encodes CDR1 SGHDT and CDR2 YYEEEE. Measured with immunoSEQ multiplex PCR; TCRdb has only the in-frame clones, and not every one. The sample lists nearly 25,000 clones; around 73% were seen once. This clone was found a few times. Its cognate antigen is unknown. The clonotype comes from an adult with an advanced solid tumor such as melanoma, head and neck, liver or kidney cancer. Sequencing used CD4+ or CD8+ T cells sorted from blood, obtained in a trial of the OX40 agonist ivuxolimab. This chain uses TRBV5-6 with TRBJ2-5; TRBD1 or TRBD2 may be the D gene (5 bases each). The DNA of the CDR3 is TGTGCCAGCAGCCCATCGGGACGAGACGAAACCCAGTACTTC. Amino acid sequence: CASSPSGRDETQYF. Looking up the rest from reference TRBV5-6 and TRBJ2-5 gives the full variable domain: DAGVTQSPTHLIKTRGQQVTLRCSPKSGHDTVSWYQQALGQGPQFIFQYYEEEERQRGNFPDRFSGHQFPNYSSELNVNALLLGDSALYLCASSPSGRDETQYFGPGTRLLVL.